This T cell receptor beta chain was identified in a study of T cells after yellow fever vaccination (dated by TCRdb to between 2018 and 2020). For context, the study as a whole: The SMART-Seq v4 Ultra Low Input RNA kit was used to prepare libraries from fractions with low cell numbers. Blood samples were taken at several timepoints before and after primary and secondary immunization, and bulk PBMC replicates and cell subsets were isolated. Two healthy male donors, one aged 18 to 29 and one aged 30 to 39 years, were included in the cohort. To track T-cell clones before and after primary and booster YFV17D yellow fever vaccination, bulk TCR alpha and beta repertoires were sequenced longitudinally.

The CDR1 and CDR2 encoded by the germline V gene are SGHNT and YENEEA. The CDR3 goes from the cysteine to the phenylalanine over 16 residues. Only CDR3 DNA remains: 48 bases, in frame from the first base. V and J lose 5 bases and 1 base, and a span of 17 bases separates them. Overall study outcomes, separate from this receptor: A small share of clonotypes was detected in both CD4 and CD8 compartments, with the overlap likely arising from convergent recombination. The secondary T-cell response was found to be weaker but faster than the primary response, with a peak reached on day 5 rather than on day 15. After the booster, most of the clones that had expanded following primary vaccination were detected again (approximately 95% of CD4 and 80% to 90% of CD8), which suggests that memory was broadly maintained. Computational filtering was required because FACS-sorted repertoires could contain abundant contaminating clonotypes from the bulk population. The study included only two donors, which limits how far the findings can be generalized.

Synthesis of TCR cDNA relied on 5'RACE template switching, a step that introduced a universal primer site along with unique molecular identifiers. Priming of cDNA synthesis was performed from both the TCR alpha and TCR beta constant segments. Two PCR steps were used to amplify libraries, with sample barcodes and sequencing adapters being added in the second step. Sequencing of the libraries was done on either Illumina HiSeq 2500 (2x100 bp) or NovaSeq (2x150 bp). Under the source paper's analysis protocol: MIGEC handled demultiplexing of reads and collapsing into UMI consensus sequences, while MiXCR performed V(D)J alignment. Using edgeR on replicate PBMC samples, clonotypes were called vaccine-responding if FDR was below 0.01 and the log2 fold change was above 5 up to day 15. Each bulk clonotype received a CD4 or CD8 identity based on whether the sequenced CD4 or CD8 repertoire contained that clonotype at higher abundance. Using fastp at Q25 and MiXCR, TCRdb reprocessed the public reads and kept productive beta chains. One record per CDR3 amino acid sequence lists the most common genes and DNA. Here the V and J calls rest on TCRdb's processing, not on the authors' analysis. This sample is represented by around 160,000 distinct CDR3 sequences; approximately 6.8% of them were singletons. The biggest ten clones account for 2.5% of the sample.

This clonotype was picked up many times. No cognate antigen has been identified for it. Per-base quality was not reported, and no clone a single base away is much larger than it. The treatment or condition label, read with the paper, signifies: live attenuated yellow fever vaccine strain. PBMCs were isolated from peripheral blood using a standard Ficoll-Paque protocol. Dynabeads CD4 and CD8 positive selection kits were used to isolate CD4 and CD8 T-cell fractions. TriZol was used to extract RNA from bulk PBMCs, CD4 and CD8 fractions, and dextramer-positive and dextramer-negative fractions. This sequence uses TRBV11-3 and TRBJ1-1; the D region possibly corresponds to TRBD1 (5 bases align). The TCR comes from a man between 18 and 29 years old who received the YFV17D yellow fever vaccine. The input for sequencing was CD4+ T cells sorted from PBMCs, taken about 5 days after the first yellow fever vaccination. The nucleotides read TGTGCCAGCAGCCTAGGACACTCACCCGGGAACACTGAAGCTTTCTTT. The resulting protein is CASSLGHSPGNTEAFF.